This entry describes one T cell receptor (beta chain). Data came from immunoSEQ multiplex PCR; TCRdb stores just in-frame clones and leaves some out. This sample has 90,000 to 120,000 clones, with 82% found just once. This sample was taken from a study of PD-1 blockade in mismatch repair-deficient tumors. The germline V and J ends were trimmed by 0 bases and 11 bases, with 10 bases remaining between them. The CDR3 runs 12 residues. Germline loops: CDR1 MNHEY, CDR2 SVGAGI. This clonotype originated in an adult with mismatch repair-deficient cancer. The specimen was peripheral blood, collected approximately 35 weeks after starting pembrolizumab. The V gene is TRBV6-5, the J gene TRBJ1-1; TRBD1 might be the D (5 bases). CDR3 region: CASSYSGEGAFF. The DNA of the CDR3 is TGTGCCAGCAGTTACTCGGGGGAAGGGGCTTTCTTT.